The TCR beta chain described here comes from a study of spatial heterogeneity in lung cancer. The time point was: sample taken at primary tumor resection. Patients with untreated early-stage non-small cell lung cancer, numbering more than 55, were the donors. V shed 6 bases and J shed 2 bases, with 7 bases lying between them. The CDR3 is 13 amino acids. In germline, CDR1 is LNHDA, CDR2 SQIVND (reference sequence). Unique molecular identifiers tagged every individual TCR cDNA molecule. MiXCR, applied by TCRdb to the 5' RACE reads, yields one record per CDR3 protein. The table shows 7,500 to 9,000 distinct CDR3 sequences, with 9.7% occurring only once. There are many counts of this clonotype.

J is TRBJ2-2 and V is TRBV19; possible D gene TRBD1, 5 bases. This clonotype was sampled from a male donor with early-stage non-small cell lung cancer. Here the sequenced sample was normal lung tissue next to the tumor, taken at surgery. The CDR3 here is CASRDINTGELFF. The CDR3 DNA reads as TGTGCCAGTAGGGACATCAACACCGGGGAGCTGTTTTTT.